Each of the 17 T cell receptor beta chains below was sequenced from the same sample in a study of blood T cell repertoires in COVID-19. Measured with immunoSEQ multiplex PCR; TCRdb has only the in-frame clones, and not every one. The sample lists approximately 290,000 clones; approximately 90% were seen once. Input material: peripheral blood. These receptor sequences come from a man aged 30 to 39 with acute or convalescent COVID-19.

This chain connects TRBV5-6 to TRBJ2-2; D ambiguous. This CDR3 is 15 amino acids long. From germline, CDR1 is SGHDT and CDR2 YYEEEE. Trimming cost V 5 bases and J 5 bases, with 16 bases left between them. In DNA, the CDR3 is TGTGCCAGCAGGATTGTCTCCGGTGAGACCGGGGAGCTGTTTTTT. It translates to CASRIVSGETGELFF. Full variable domain (rest looked up from reference TRBV5-6 and TRBJ2-2): DAGVTQSPTHLIKTRGQQVTLRCSPKSGHDTVSWYQQALGQGPQFIFQYYEEEERQRGNFPDRFSGHQFPNYSSELNVNALLLGDSALYLCASRIVSGETGELFFGEGSRLTVL.

The J gene is TRBJ2-5, the V gene TRBV27; TRBD1 aligns across 9 bases. Per germline, CDR1 MNHEY and CDR2 SMNVEV (reference sequence). V lost 5 bases and J lost 7; bases outside the gene matches: 8. The CDR3 length is 14 residues. CDR3 bases: TGTGCCAGCAGTCGTCCGGGACAGGGTGGGACCCAGTACTTC. Translated: CASSRPGQGGTQYF.

The rearrangement links TRBV5-4 to TRBJ2-2; no clear D gene. Trimming removed 0 bases from V and 1 base from J, with 4 bases in between. Germline lookup yields CDR1 SGHNT and CDR2 YYREEE (reference sequence). This CDR3 is 14 amino acids long. For the CDR3, the DNA is TGTGCCAGCAGCTTGGACAGGAACACCGGGGAGCTGTTTTTT. It yields the protein CASSLDRNTGELFF.

The chain employs TRBV10-2 and TRBJ2-7, with 8 bases that match TRBD1. The CDR3 has 20 residues. The germline CDR1 and CDR2 sequences are WSHSY and SAAADI. Unmatched junction bases numbered 19, after V lost 2 bases and J lost 1 base. The CDR3 bases are TGCGCCAGCAGTGAGATTATTTTTAACCCCGGGACAGGATCTTCCTACGAGCAGTACTTC. This translates into CASSEIIFNPGTGSSYEQYF.

V and J are TRBV28 and TRBJ1-4; possibly TRBD1 for D (5 bases). The V gene lost 6 bases and the J gene lost 7 bases, with 15 bases spanning the gap. Germline V CDR1 and CDR2: MDHEN, SYDVKM. This CDR3 is 14 amino acids long. CDR3 amino acids: CASRWAGRGEKLFF. CDR3 bases: TGTGCCAGCAGGTGGGCAGGGCGAGGTGAAAAACTGTTTTTT.

The CDR3: CASSQASGVGDTQYF. The CDR3 coding sequence is TGTGCCAGCAGCCAAGCTAGCGGGGTGGGTGATACGCAGTATTTT. The rearrangement joins TRBV4-2 to TRBJ2-3, with 9 bases fitting TRBD2. This CDR3 is built from 15 residues. V was clipped by 1 base and J by 6 bases; unmatched bases: 5. CDR1 and CDR2 (germline): LGHNA, YNFKEQ.

The CDR3 sequence: CASSQVAGGGYTF. CDR3 nucleotide sequence: TGTGCCAGCAGCCAAGTTGCAGGAGGTGGCTACACCTTC. The V gene is TRBV3-1 (or the pseudogene TRBV3-2), the J gene TRBJ1-2; unclear D gene. Germline CDR1 LGHDT, CDR2 YNNKEL (reference sequence). The ends were cut back, 1 base at V and 7 bases at J, with 10 bases in the middle. The CDR3 is 13 amino acids.

The chain links TRBV11-2 to TRBJ2-7; a possible D gene is TRBD2 (5 bases). The CDR3 sequence is 15 residues long. Germline CDR1 SGHAT, CDR2 FQNNGV. V lost 1 base and J 2 bases, leaving 12 bases between the germline ends. As DNA, the CDR3 is TGTGCCAGCAGCTTAGTCCGGGTGGAGGCCTACGAGCAGTACTTC. Translation: CASSLVRVEAYEQYF.

The chain is built from TRBV11-2 and TRBJ1-1, with no clear D. V gave up 3 bases and J gave up 5 bases, with 10 bases separating them. Germline-derived CDR1 and CDR2 are SGHAT and FQNNGV. The CDR3 has 13 residues. Here the CDR3 reads CASSFVEGTEAFF. The DNA for the CDR3 is TGTGCCAGCAGCTTCGTTGAGGGAACTGAAGCTTTCTTT.

The chain links TRBV2 to TRBJ1-4; D not resolved. The CDR3 is 16 amino acids. From germline, CDR1 is SNHLY and CDR2 FYNNEI. Trimming removed 4 bases at V and 0 bases at J, with 12 bases between. The CDR3 DNA sequence: TGTGCCAGCAGTGTAACGGTCGGGGCAACTAATGAAAAACTGTTTTTT. The encoded protein is CASSVTVGATNEKLFF.

The chain combines TRBV15 with TRBJ1-2; D ambiguous. The V gene lost 0 bases and the J gene lost 5 bases, with 13 bases spanning the gap. Germline V gene lookup returns CDR1 LNHNV and CDR2 YYDKDF (reference sequence). The length of the CDR3 is 15 residues. The CDR3 here is CATSRDASRWYGYTF. The DNA for the CDR3 is TGTGCCACCAGCAGAGATGCGAGCCGTTGGTATGGCTACACCTTC.

This chain joins TRBV5-1 and TRBJ2-1, with 13 bases identical to TRBD2. V was clipped by 3 bases and J by 5 bases; unmatched bases: 11. Germline V gives CDR1 SGHRS, CDR2 YFSETQ. The CDR3 length is 18 residues. The CDR3 here is CASSSRFGLAGVDNEQFF. CDR3 sequence (DNA): TGCGCCAGCAGCTCCCGGTTTGGACTAGCGGGAGTGGACAATGAGCAGTTCTTC.

In its sample, this clone was seen once. The chain carries TRBV28 and TRBJ1-4, with TRBD1 matching over 9 bases. Trimming took 6 bases from V and 8 from J; bases not matched to a gene: 10. Per the germline V gene, CDR1 is MDHEN and CDR2 is SYDVKM. This CDR3 has 15 amino acids. The CDR3 nucleotides are TGTGCCAGCAGCCGTCTGGACAGGGGAAGGGAAAAACTGTTTTTT. Translating it yields CASSRLDRGREKLFF.

The chain employs TRBV4-1 and TRBJ1-4; 7 bases match TRBD1. This CDR3 is built from 15 residues. Germline V CDR1 and CDR2: MGHRA, YSYEKL. Trimming took 2 bases from V and 5 from J; bases not matched to a gene: 5. The CDR3: CASSQPTGRNEKLFF. The CDR3 DNA follows: TGCGCCAGCAGCCAACCGACAGGGCGAAATGAAAAACTGTTTTTT.

This chain links TRBV2 with TRBJ1-1; weak D call: TRBD1 (6 bases). The V end was cut by 8 bases, the J end by 5 bases, with 12 bases between. Germline lookup yields CDR1 SNHLY and CDR2 FYNNEI. The CDR3 length is 12 residues. The DNA of the CDR3 is TGTGCCAGCGGGCAGGGGTTGACTGAAGCTTTCTTT. Translated, it gives CASGQGLTEAFF.

J is TRBJ1-2 and V is TRBV5-3, with D possibly matching TRBD1 (5 bases). TRBV5-3 is placed among ORFs of uncertain function. The CDR3 runs to 13 residues. Trimming took 2 bases from V and 4 from J, leaving 9 bases between them. Here the CDR3 DNA reads TGTGCCAGAAGCTTAGGACAAGGCTATGGCTACACCTTC. Translated: CARSLGQGYGYTF.

This clone was detected only once. The rearrangement uses TRBV9 and TRBJ1-1, with 7 bases fitting TRBD1. This CDR3 is 14 amino acids long. Germline V CDR1 and CDR2: SGDLS, YYNGEE. V shed 6 bases and J 3 bases; nucleotides not matched to a gene: 8. The CDR3 nucleotides are TGTGCCAGCACCTTCCGGGACAGCTACACTGAAGCTTTCTTT. This sequence encodes CASTFRDSYTEAFF.